This T cell receptor beta chain was found in a study of blood T cell repertoires in COVID-19. Libraries were prepared by immunoSEQ multiplex PCR; TCRdb keeps only in-frame clonotypes and omits some of them. This repertoire shows about 380,000 clones, roughly 87% found once; its top ten account for 2.5% to 3.5%. Germline-derived CDR1 and CDR2 are MNHNS and SASEGT. The trim removed 3 bases at V and 6 bases at J, leaving 7 bases unmatched. The CDR3 is 16 amino acids. The chain joins TRBV6-1 to TRBJ2-2; 10 nucleotides agree with TRBD2. The sequencing input was PBMCs or T cells enriched from blood (not recorded which). This receptor was obtained from a woman in her twenties or thirties who had recovered from COVID-19. CDR3 DNA: TGTGCCAGCAGTGAGTTAGCGGGGGGTGGAGCCGGGGAGCTGTTTTTT. Translation: CASSELAGGGAGELFF.